These 15 T cell receptor beta chains share one sample of origin, sequenced in a study of blood T cell repertoires in COVID-19. The assay was immunoSEQ multiplex PCR, and TCRdb's table has in-frame clones only and misses some. The table has some 27,000 clones, 65% to 70% seen once. The sample consisted of peripheral blood. These receptors were obtained from a human donor in a cohort sampled during active COVID-19.

The chain has TRBV28 and TRBJ2-7, with 8 bases fitting TRBD2. CDR3 length: 15 residues. V shed 6 bases and J 0 bases; nucleotides not matched to a gene: 7. From germline, CDR1 is MDHEN and CDR2 SYDVKM. CDR3 loop: CASSFERGSSYEQYF. The CDR3 DNA is TGTGCCAGCAGCTTTGAGCGGGGGAGCTCCTACGAGCAGTACTTC.

CDR3 amino acids: CASSLAATGETEAFF. CDR3 bases: TGTGCCAGCAGCTTGGCGGCGACAGGAGAAACTGAAGCTTTCTTT. V gene TRBV5-4 combines with J gene TRBJ1-1, with D possibly being TRBD1 (6 bases). From germline, CDR1 is SGHNT and CDR2 YYREEE (reference sequence). The V end was cut by 0 bases, the J end by 5 bases, with 14 bases between. The CDR3 covers 15 residues.

CDR3 in amino acids: CASSTTWGAGGSTDTQYF. CDR3 DNA: TGTGCCAGCAGCACCACCTGGGGGGCGGGAGGGTCCACAGATACGCAGTATTTT. V and J are TRBV7-2 and TRBJ2-3; 9 bases map to TRBD2. Unmatched junction bases numbered 14, after V lost 5 bases and J lost 2 bases. Germline lookup yields CDR1 SGHTA and CDR2 FQGNSA. The CDR3 length is 18 residues.

The J gene is TRBJ1-1, the V gene TRBV3-1 (or the pseudogene TRBV3-2); D gene unclear. Germline CDR1 LGHDT, CDR2 YNNKEL (reference sequence). Trimming pared 4 bases from V and 0 bases from J, leaving 6 bases between. The CDR3 extends over 13 amino acids. CDR3 sequence reads: CASSPAVNTEAFF. The CDR3 DNA reads as TGTGCCAGCAGCCCGGCGGTGAACACTGAAGCTTTCTTT.

This chain uses TRBV6-5 with TRBJ1-2, with TRBD1 as a possible D gene (5 bases). The length of the CDR3 is 13 residues. The germline V gene has CDR1 MNHEY and CDR2 SVGAGI. V lost 5 bases to trimming and J lost 4 bases, with 11 bases between them. CDR3 coding DNA: TGTGCCAGCAGTATTGACAGTTTCTATGGCTACACCTTC. The encoded protein is CASSIDSFYGYTF.

The V gene is TRBV9, the J gene TRBJ2-1; D may be TRBD2 (5 bases). The germline gives CDR1 SGDLS, CDR2 YYNGEE. Deletions cut 3 bases from V and 3 bases from J, with 10 bases between. CDR3 length: 14 residues. CDR3 in amino acids: CASSAPGIYNEQFF. In DNA form, the CDR3 reads TGTGCCAGCAGCGCCCCGGGAATCTACAATGAGCAGTTCTTC.

This clone came up a few times. Here the CDR3 reads CASSHPGQGFRYEQYF. CDR3 bases: TGTGCCAGCAGCCACCCGGGACAGGGATTCCGTTACGAGCAGTACTTC. The rearrangement joins TRBV3-1 (or the pseudogene TRBV3-2) to TRBJ2-7; 9 nucleotides agree with TRBD1. The trim removed 3 bases at V and 4 bases at J, leaving 10 bases unmatched. The CDR3 has 16 amino acids. CDR1 is LGHDT and CDR2 is YNNKEL in the germline V gene (reference sequence).

CDR3 sequence (DNA): TGTGCCAGCAGCTTATTCCTCTCTGAAGCTTTCTTT. Translated: CASSLFLSEAFF. This chain connects TRBV5-6 to TRBJ1-1; D is undetermined. This CDR3 spans 12 amino acids. Trimming removed 2 bases at V and 6 bases at J, with 8 bases between. Germline V gives CDR1 SGHDT, CDR2 YYEEEE.

In its sample, this clone was seen a few times. The genes are TRBV9 and TRBJ1-1; 8 bases line up with TRBD1. Germline CDR1 and CDR2: SGDLS and YYNGEE. V lost 0 bases and J lost 0; bases outside the gene matches: 7. This CDR3 has 17 amino acids. This chain's CDR3 is CASSVEWTGIMNTEAFF. The CDR3 DNA follows: TGTGCCAGCAGCGTAGAATGGACAGGGATCATGAACACTGAAGCTTTCTTT.

The chain combines TRBV19 with TRBJ1-1; D not resolved. Deletions cut 1 base from V and 5 bases from J, with 8 bases between. CDR3 size: 13 residues. The germline V gene encodes CDR1 LNHDA and CDR2 SQIVND (reference sequence). The CDR3 here is CASSIGALTEAFF. The CDR3 region has the DNA TGTGCCAGTAGTATAGGCGCCTTAACTGAAGCTTTCTTT.

This clone has just a few counts. V gene TRBV12-3 or TRBV12-4 combines with J gene TRBJ2-1; possible D gene TRBD2, 7 bases. The CDR3 length is 12 residues. The V and J ends lost 5 bases and 10 bases respectively, with 12 bases between them. This CDR3 reads CASSQEGGEQFF. The CDR3 bases are TGTGCCAGCAGTCAGGAGGGGGGGGAGCAGTTCTTC.

This clone was picked up a small number of times. The genes are TRBV9 and TRBJ2-2; 9 positions agree with TRBD2. Germline values: CDR1 SGDLS, CDR2 YYNGEE. The length of the CDR3 is 16 residues. V shed 2 bases and J 7 bases; nucleotides not matched to a gene: 9. The CDR3 region has the DNA TGTGCCAGCAGCGTGGCGGGGGGGCCGAACGGCGGGGAGCTGTTTTTT. The encoded protein is CASSVAGGPNGGELFF.

This sequence joins TRBV3-1 (or the pseudogene TRBV3-2) and TRBJ2-2; TRBD1 might be the D (6 bases). The V gene's germline CDR1 is LGHDT and CDR2 YNNKEL (reference sequence). V lost 8 bases to trimming and J lost 9 bases, with 10 bases between them. The CDR3 sequence is 11 residues long. In DNA form, the CDR3 reads TGTGCCAGCCGGACAGCCCGGGAGCTGTTTTTT. This sequence encodes CASRTARELFF.

The V call is TRBV15, the J call TRBJ1-1; 7 bases match TRBD1. The V segment lost 5 bases and the J segment 11 bases; nucleotides outside the gene matches: 11. Looked up from germline, CDR1 is LNHNV and CDR2 is YYDKDF (reference sequence). CDR3 length: 13 amino acids. CDR3 protein: CATSPLRGDGAFF. The CDR3, as DNA: TGTGCCACCAGCCCACTCAGGGGGGACGGGGCTTTCTTT.

This rearrangement joins TRBV19 to TRBJ1-2; possibly TRBD1 for D (6 bases). CDR3 length equals 21 residues. Germline V gene data show CDR1 as LNHDA and CDR2 as SQIVND (reference sequence). V was cut by 6 bases and J by 0 bases, with 32 bases left in between. As DNA, the CDR3 is TGTGCCAGTAGGACGACCGGGGTTCCCTCTGTCACAGGGATCGCTAACTATGGCTACACCTTC. It encodes CASRTTGVPSVTGIANYGYTF.